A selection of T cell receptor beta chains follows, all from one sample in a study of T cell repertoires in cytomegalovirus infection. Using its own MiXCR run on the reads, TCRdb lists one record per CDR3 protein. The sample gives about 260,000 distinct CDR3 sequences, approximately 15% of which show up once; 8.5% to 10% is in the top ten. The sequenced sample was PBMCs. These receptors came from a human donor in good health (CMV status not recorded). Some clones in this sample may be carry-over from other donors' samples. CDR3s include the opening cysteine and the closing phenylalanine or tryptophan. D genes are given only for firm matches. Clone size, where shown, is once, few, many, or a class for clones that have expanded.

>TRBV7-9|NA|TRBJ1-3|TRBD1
TGTGCCAGCAGCCGCGGACAGGCTGGAAACACCATATATTTT
CASSRGQAGNTIYF
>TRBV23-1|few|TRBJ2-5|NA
TGCGCCAGCAGTCAATTTCGGGAAGAGACCCAGTACTTC
CASSQFREETQYF
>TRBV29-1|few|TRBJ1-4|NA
TGCAGCGTTGGCGCGGGTAGTGGAAAACTGTTTTTT
CSVGAGSGKLFF
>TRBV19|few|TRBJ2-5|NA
TGTGCCAGTAGTAGCCATCGAACAGGGAGGGGTGAAGAGACCCAGTACTTC
CASSSHRTGRGEETQYF
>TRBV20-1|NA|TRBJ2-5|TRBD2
TGCAGTGCTAGAGATTGGGCTAGCGGGAAAGAGACCCAGTACTTC
CSARDWASGKETQYF
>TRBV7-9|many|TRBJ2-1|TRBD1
TGTGCCAGCAGCTACAGACAGGGCACTGGTGAGCAGTTCTTC
CASSYRQGTGEQFF
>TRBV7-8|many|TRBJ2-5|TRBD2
TGTGCCAGCAGCTTAGTTTCACTAGCGGGACGCGAGACCCAGTACTTC
CASSLVSLAGRETQYF
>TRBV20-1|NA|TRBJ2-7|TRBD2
TGCAGTGCTGTTAGCGGGAGGAGCGACGAGCAGTACTTC
CSAVSGRSDEQYF
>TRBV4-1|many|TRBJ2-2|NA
TGCGCCAGCAGAGTACCCGGGACACTGAACACCGGGGAGCTGTTTTTT
CASRVPGTLNTGELFF
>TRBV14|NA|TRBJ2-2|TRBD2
TGTGCCAGCAGCCCTCTGGGACTACCTAACACCGGGGAGCTGTTTTTT
CASSPLGLPNTGELFF
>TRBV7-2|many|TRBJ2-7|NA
TGTGCCAGCAGCTTCTATGGCTCTTCCTACGAGCAGTACTTC
CASSFYGSSYEQYF
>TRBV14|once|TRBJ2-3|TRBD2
TGTGCCAGCAGCCAAACGGGGGGGCTTTCAGATACGCAGTATTTT
CASSQTGGLSDTQYF
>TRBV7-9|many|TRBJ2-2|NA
TGTGCCAGCAGCCTAACTACCTGGGGCCTCGCGAACACCGGGGAGCTGTTTTTT
CASSLTTWGLANTGELFF
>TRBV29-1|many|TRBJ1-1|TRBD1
TGCAGCGTTGAAGTCCGGGGGACAGGGGGGACTGAAGCTTTCTTT
CSVEVRGTGGTEAFF
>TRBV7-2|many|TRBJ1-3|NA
TGTGCCAGCAGCCAGATGTATGGAGGAAACACCATATATTTT
CASSQMYGGNTIYF
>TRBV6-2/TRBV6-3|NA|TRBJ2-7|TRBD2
TGTGCCAGCAGTTACGACAGCGGGAGTACCTACGAGCAGTACTTC
CASSYDSGSTYEQYF